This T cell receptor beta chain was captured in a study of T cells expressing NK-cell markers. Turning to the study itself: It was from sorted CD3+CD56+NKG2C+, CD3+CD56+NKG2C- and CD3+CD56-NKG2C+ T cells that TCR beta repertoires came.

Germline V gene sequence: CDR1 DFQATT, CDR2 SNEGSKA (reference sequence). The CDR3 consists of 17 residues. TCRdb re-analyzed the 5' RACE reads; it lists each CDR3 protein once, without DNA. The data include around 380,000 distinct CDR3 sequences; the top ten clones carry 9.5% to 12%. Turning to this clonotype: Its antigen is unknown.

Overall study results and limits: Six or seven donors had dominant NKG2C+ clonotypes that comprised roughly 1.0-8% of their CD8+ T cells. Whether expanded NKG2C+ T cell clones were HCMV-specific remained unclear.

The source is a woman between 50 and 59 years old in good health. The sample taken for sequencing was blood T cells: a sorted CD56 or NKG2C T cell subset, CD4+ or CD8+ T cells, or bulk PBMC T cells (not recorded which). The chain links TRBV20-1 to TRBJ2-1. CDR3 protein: CSARATFGEFPYNEQFF.